This T cell receptor (beta chain) was captured by sequencing in a study of blood T cell repertoires in COVID-19. Generated by immunoSEQ multiplex PCR, the TCRdb table keeps only in-frame clones and is missing some. The sample holds about 210,000 clones, roughly 85% seen once. This CDR3 is 14 amino acids long. Germline V gene data show CDR1 as SGHRS and CDR2 as YFSETQ. Trimming removed 5 bases from V and 4 bases from J, with 15 bases in between. This chain joins TRBV5-1 and TRBJ1-2; D gene ambiguous. This sequence originates from a woman between 65 and 79 years old with COVID-19, enrolled during active disease. The sample consisted of peripheral blood. CDR3 bases: TGCGCCAGCAGGTTTGAGGCGACGACCTATGGCTACACCTTC. Its protein product is CASRFEATTYGYTF.